The 28 T cell receptor beta chains below were found in one sample sequenced in a study of blood T cells in healthy people across ages. Next came a second PCR, run for about 7 to 12 cycles, which used a sample-barcoded 5' primer along with a J-beta primer mix. From the 5' RACE reads, TCRdb called clonotypes with MiXCR, one entry per CDR3 protein. This sample has fewer than 700,000 distinct CDR3 sequences; 40% to 50% occur once, and the top ten carry 25% to 30%. Sequencing was performed on blood. Source of these receptors: a man at least 80 years old in good health.

This chain's CDR3 is CASSFLMESSYNEQFF. For the CDR3, the DNA is TGTGCCAGCAGCTTTCTCATGGAGAGCTCCTACAATGAGCAGTTCTTC. The chain is built from TRBV11-2 and TRBJ2-1; D ambiguous. CDR1 is SGHAT, CDR2 FQNNGV, per germline. Trimming stripped 3 bases from V and 0 bases from J, with 12 bases between. CDR3 length equals 16 residues.

The chain joins TRBV10-3 to TRBJ2-2; TRBD2 might be the D (6 bases). Germline CDR1 ENHRY, CDR2 SYGVKD. The CDR3 is 15 amino acids. The V gene lost 3 bases and the J gene lost 8 bases, with 16 bases spanning the gap. In nucleotides, the CDR3 is TGTGCCATCAGTGACCTGGGACTCCCCAGTGGGGAGCTGTTTTTT. It codes for CAISDLGLPSGELFF.

The V gene is TRBV29-1, the J gene TRBJ2-3; D is ambiguous. Trimming removed 8 bases from V and 1 base from J, with 13 bases in between. The CDR3 covers 13 residues. Germline assignment: CDR1 SQVTM and CDR2 ANQGSEA. The CDR3 is CSLIFRGTDTQYF. CDR3 nucleotides: TGCAGCCTTATCTTCCGGGGCACAGATACGCAGTATTTT.

The table lists this clonotype with many counts. DNA for the CDR3: TGCAGCGTTGATGGCACTCCCTCCCGGGAGACCCAGTACTTC. Translated: CSVDGTPSRETQYF. The rearrangement joins TRBV29-1 to TRBJ2-5; D is ambiguous. CDR3 length: 14 amino acids. Germline V CDR1 and CDR2: SQVTM, ANQGSEA. V was shortened by 3 bases and J by 5 bases, with 16 bases between the two germline ends.

V usage is TRBV7-2 and J usage is TRBJ1-5; 8 positions match TRBD1. Germline V gene sequence: CDR1 SGHTA, CDR2 FQGNSA. The trim removed 0 bases at V and 1 base at J, leaving 2 bases unmatched. This CDR3 is built from 16 residues. DNA of the CDR3: TGTGCCAGCAGCTTAGCGGGACAGGTGAGCAATCAGCCCCAGCATTTT. It codes for CASSLAGQVSNQPQHF.

This clonotype came up a few times. The chain combines TRBV24-1 with TRBJ2-6; 9 positions agree with TRBD1. The V segment lost 7 bases and the J segment 0 bases; nucleotides outside the gene matches: 6. Germline CDR1 is KGHDR and CDR2 is SFDVKD. CDR3 size: 17 residues. The chain's CDR3 is CATSPGQGYSGANVLTF. In DNA form, the CDR3 reads TGTGCCACCAGCCCGGGACAGGGATACTCTGGGGCCAACGTCCTGACTTTC.

The chain carries TRBV7-2 and TRBJ2-1; the match to TRBD2 covers 8 bases. Germline CDR1 is SGHTA and CDR2 is FQGNSA. There are 16 residues in the CDR3. J lost 8 bases, V lost 1 base, and 10 bases had no gene match. CDR3 DNA: TGTGCCAGCAGCTTAGTGTCCGCCGGGGGGGTGGATGAGCAGTTCTTC. Translating gives CASSLVSAGGVDEQFF.

In this sample, this clonotype turned up once. The rearrangement links TRBV11-2 to TRBJ2-3; 8 nucleotides line up with TRBD2. This CDR3 has 16 amino acids. After removal of 6 bases from V and 2 bases from J, the junction contained 10 bases not matched to a gene. From germline, CDR1 is SGHAT and CDR2 FQNNGV. The chain's CDR3 is CASSPRASGYTDTQYF. Here the CDR3 DNA reads TGTGCCAGCAGTCCGAGGGCTAGCGGGTACACAGATACGCAGTATTTT. The full variable domain, with the rest looked up from reference TRBV11-2 and TRBJ2-3, is EAGVAQSPRYKIIEKRQSVAFWCNPISGHATLYWYQQILGQGPKLLIQFQNNGVVDDSQLPKDRFSAERLKGVDSTLKIQPAKLEDSAVYLCASSPRASGYTDTQYFGPGTRLTVL.

Concerning this clonotype itself: A read error may account for a junction end that differs from germline. The rearrangement joins TRBV20-1 to TRBJ1-1; D is undetermined. The CDR3 sequence is 15 residues long. Germline V CDR1 and CDR2: DFQATT, SNEGSKA (reference sequence). This CDR3 is CSARDTGRGNTEAFF. CDR3 in DNA: TGCAGTGCTCGAGACACCGGACGTGGAAACACTGAAGCTTTCTTT.

In its sample, this clonotype was seen once. The rearrangement uses TRBV12-3 or TRBV12-4 and TRBJ1-2; TRBD1 is a possible D gene (5 bases). This CDR3 has 15 residues. V dropped 6 bases and J dropped 2 bases, with 16 bases sitting between them. CDR3 coding DNA: TGTGCCAGCAGCCCCAGTCAGGGTTTGAACTATGGCTACACCTTC. It translates to CASSPSQGLNYGYTF.

The chain joins TRBV25-1 to TRBJ2-7, with D perhaps matching TRBD1 (7 bases). Germline assignment: CDR1 MGHDK and CDR2 SYGVNS. The germline V and J ends were trimmed by 3 bases and 7 bases, with 22 bases remaining between them. CDR3 length: 16 residues. CDR3 protein: CASSDAGQPSYNEQYF. In DNA form, the CDR3 reads TGTGCCAGCAGTGATGCGGGACAGCCCTCCTACAATGAGCAGTACTTC.

The chain employs TRBV28 and TRBJ2-7; D is undetermined. Per germline, CDR1 MDHEN and CDR2 SYDVKM. This CDR3 spans 13 amino acids. V lost 8 bases, J lost 4 bases, and 15 bases lay in between. For the CDR3, the DNA is TGTGCCAGCGGAACCCTGAACACTTACGAGCAGTACTTC. Translating gives CASGTLNTYEQYF.

The chain joins TRBV6-5 to TRBJ2-5; D unclear. Trimming took 6 bases from V and 2 from J, leaving 13 bases between them. The germline V gene encodes CDR1 MNHEY and CDR2 SVGAGI. This CDR3 is built from 14 residues. CDR3 loop: CASSYGLRQETQYF. The CDR3 coding sequence is TGTGCCAGCAGCTATGGTTTGAGGCAAGAGACCCAGTACTTC.

The sample holds many counts of this clonotype. V usage is TRBV5-1 and J usage is TRBJ2-3; the match to TRBD2 covers 8 bases. The V gene's germline CDR1 is SGHRS and CDR2 YFSETQ. This CDR3 has 15 amino acids. Trimming cost V 4 bases and J 2 bases; bases outside gene matches: 6. The CDR3 spells CASSTSGGNTDTQYF. The CDR3 DNA is TGCGCCAGCAGCACAAGCGGGGGTAACACAGATACGCAGTATTTT.

The CDR3 here is CASSLVGTTGELFF. CDR3 nucleotides: TGTGCCAGCAGCTTAGTGGGGACCACCGGGGAGCTGTTTTTT. V gene TRBV11-2 combines with J gene TRBJ2-2; D tentatively fits TRBD1 or TRBD2 (5 bases each). This CDR3 has 14 residues. CDR1 is SGHAT and CDR2 is FQNNGV in the germline V gene. V was shortened by 1 base and J by 4 bases, with 7 bases between the two germline ends.

The V call is TRBV27, the J call TRBJ2-2, with D hard to call. Germline CDR1 MNHEY, CDR2 SMNVEV (reference sequence). The CDR3 is 18 residues long. Trimming took off 0 bases at V and 5 bases at J, with 19 bases between the two ends. CDR3 bases: TGTGCCAGCAGTTTATCGCCCCGACTGCAGAAGGGAACCGGGGAGCTGTTTTTT. This sequence encodes CASSLSPRLQKGTGELFF.

Only a few counts were recorded for this clonotype. The chain links TRBV6-2 or TRBV6-3 to TRBJ1-5, with 8 positions matching TRBD1. CDR1 MNHEY and CDR2 SVGEGT come from the germline V gene. This CDR3 is built from 16 residues. Trimming at V came to 8 bases and at J to 4 bases, leaving 13 bases not matched to a gene. This chain's CDR3 is CASWTPGQGKNQPQHF. CDR3 nucleotides: TGTGCCAGCTGGACGCCCGGACAGGGCAAAAATCAGCCCCAGCATTTT.

This clonotype was observed a single time. The chain carries TRBV14 and TRBJ2-1; no firm D call. Germline CDR1 is SGHDN and CDR2 is FVKESK. The germline V and J ends were trimmed by 0 bases and 9 bases, with 9 bases remaining between them. CDR3 length: 13 residues. CDR3 nucleotide sequence: TGTGCCAGCAGCCAAGATCCCCCGGGTGAGCAGTTCTTC. Translation: CASSQDPPGEQFF.

This clonotype has only a few counts. The rearrangement links TRBV5-1 to TRBJ1-2; 9 bases match TRBD1. V gave up 4 bases and J gave up 2 bases; unmatched junction bases: 6. Germline lookup yields CDR1 SGHRS and CDR2 YFSETQ. CDR3 size: 15 residues. CDR3 DNA sequence: TGCGCCAGCAGCATACACAGGGGGCCGAACTATGGCTACACCTTC. Translated: CASSIHRGPNYGYTF.

V is TRBV20-1 and J is TRBJ1-4, with D perhaps TRBD1 (5 bases). CDR1 is DFQATT and CDR2 is SNEGSKA in the germline V gene (reference sequence). The CDR3 totals 14 residues. Trimming cost V 0 bases and J 7 bases, with 12 bases left between them. For the CDR3, the DNA is TGCAGTGCTAGAGATATCCAGGGAACTGAAAAACTGTTTTTT. Its translation: CSARDIQGTEKLFF.

This clonotype was seen a handful of times. The rearrangement uses TRBV30 and TRBJ2-1; D possibly corresponds to TRBD2 (6 bases). Germline V gives CDR1 GTSNPN, CDR2 SVGIG (reference sequence). Trimming left V 0 bases short and J 9 bases short, with 12 bases between. The CDR3 loop spans 13 amino acids. CDR3 DNA: TGTGCCTGGAGTGTCTCCCGGGAGTCTGAGCAGTTCTTC. Its translation is CAWSVSRESEQFF.

The chain links TRBV6-2 or TRBV6-3 to TRBJ2-3; possible D gene TRBD1, 6 bases. Looked up from germline, CDR1 is MNHEY and CDR2 is SVGEGT. Deletions cut 8 bases from V and 3 bases from J, with 24 bases between. CDR3 length: 17 residues. CDR3 amino acids: CASGRRTGVGATDTQYF. In nucleotides, the CDR3 is TGTGCCAGCGGACGAAGGACGGGTGTGGGGGCTACAGATACGCAGTATTTT.

The chain couples TRBV4-1 to TRBJ2-1, with 10 bases identical to TRBD2. Trimming took 5 bases from V and 4 from J; bases not matched to a gene: 5. This CDR3 spans 15 amino acids. Germline lookup yields CDR1 MGHRA and CDR2 YSYEKL. CDR3 sequence reads: CASSFSGRLYNEQFF. DNA of the CDR3: TGCGCCAGCAGCTTTAGCGGGAGGCTGTACAATGAGCAGTTCTTC.

CDR3 sequence: CASNPGGADYGYTF. CDR3 nucleotides: TGTGCCAGCAACCCGGGGGGCGCGGACTATGGCTACACCTTC. The rearrangement joins TRBV28 to TRBJ1-2, with a tentative D call TRBD1 (6 bases). V gave up 7 bases and J gave up 3 bases, with 15 bases separating them. CDR3 size: 14 residues. Looked up from germline, CDR1 is MDHEN and CDR2 is SYDVKM.

This clonotype came up a few times. The chain couples TRBV5-1 to TRBJ2-3; TRBD2 is a possible D gene (6 bases). This CDR3 is 14 amino acids long. Deletions cut 4 bases from V and 4 bases from J, with 13 bases between. Per the germline V gene, CDR1 is SGHRS and CDR2 is YFSETQ. The CDR3 reads CASSLARGADTQYF. CDR3 nucleotides: TGCGCCAGCAGCCTGGCGCGGGGTGCAGATACGCAGTATTTT.

This clonotype has more than one count but fewer than ten. This rearrangement joins TRBV11-2 to TRBJ2-1; 7 nucleotides match TRBD2. The V gene end was trimmed by 5 bases and the J gene end by 2 bases; junction bases not matched to a gene: 6. The CDR3 covers 15 residues. Germline V gene sequence: CDR1 SGHAT, CDR2 FQNNGV. The CDR3 region is CASSRGGTTYNEQFF. In DNA, the CDR3 is TGTGCCAGCAGCCGCGGGGGAACTACCTACAATGAGCAGTTCTTC.

This clonotype has just one count. A much larger clone is a single base away; this may be a read error. Here the CDR3 reads CAGSVTAGGTDTQYF. CDR3 in DNA: TGTGCCGGCAGCGTGACAGCGGGAGGCACAGATACGCAGTATTTT. The chain carries TRBV7-2 and TRBJ2-3; 8 nucleotides match TRBD2. The CDR3 totals 15 residues. Germline loops: CDR1 SGHTA, CDR2 FQGNSA.

This clonotype was detected a few times. The J gene is TRBJ1-2, the V gene TRBV5-1; the D gene is possibly TRBD1 (6 bases). V lost 0 bases and J 8 bases, leaving 14 bases between the germline ends. This CDR3 spans 14 amino acids. CDR1 and CDR2 (germline): SGHRS, YFSETQ. CDR3 protein: CASSLAGQSCGYTF. Here the CDR3 DNA reads TGCGCCAGCAGCTTGGCAGGACAGTCCTGCGGCTACACCTTC. Variable domain in full (rest from reference TRBV5-1 and TRBJ1-2): KAGVTQTPRYLIKTRGQQVTLSCSPISGHRSVSWYQQTPGQGLQFLFEYFSETQRNKGNFPGRFSGRQFSNSRSEMNVSTLELGDSALYLCASSLAGQSCGYTFGSGTRLTVV.